This T cell receptor beta chain was sequenced during a study of cytomegalovirus exposure and HLA in healthy donors. Whole-study results and caveats: TCR beta V- and J-gene trimming, according to a later analysis, was linked to a missense DCLRE1C variant. Some TCR beta chains (roughly 160 of them) were listed as cytomegalovirus-associated. In an earlier analysis, in approximately 630 donors, most V segments appeared productive either ~87% or ~30% of the time.

PCR amplification relied on 60 Vbeta primers (plus 13 Jbeta primers). This table comes from immunoSEQ multiplex PCR, and its TCRdb copy is limited to in-frame clones, with some not included. This sample yields 130,000 or so clones, of which roughly four fifths are seen a single time; 1.9% belongs to the top ten. Concerning this clone: The target antigen is unknown.

This CDR3 comprises 13 residues. CDR1 SNHLY and CDR2 FYNNEI come from the germline V gene. With 7 bases clipped from V and 4 bases from J, the junction kept 4 bases outside the gene matches. The genes are TRBV2 and TRBJ2-1, with TRBD1 identical over 7 bases. The clonotype was recovered from a woman in her 40s in good health and CMV-seronegative. The specimen sequenced was PBMCs. Here the CDR3 DNA reads TGTGCCAGCACCGGACAGGCGTACAATGAGCAGTTCTTC. Translated, it gives CASTGQAYNEQFF.